The rows below give T cell receptor beta chains drawn from one sample of a study of cytomegalovirus exposure and HLA in healthy donors. Some clones are missing from TCRdb's copy, which holds only in-frame ones; the method was immunoSEQ multiplex PCR. The sample shows about 160,000 clones, roughly 88% of them seen only once. The sequenced sample was PBMCs. These receptors all come from a boy aged 2 to 10 in good health and CMV-seronegative. Each CDR3 is given with its conserved first and last residue. The D gene is left open where the match is weak. Some rows mark clone size as missing; the rest say once, few, many or name a class of expanded clone.

V gene	clone size	D gene	J gene	CDR3 protein	CDR3 DNA
TRBV5-5	-	TRBD1	TRBJ1-5	CASRHTLTGESNQPQHF	TGTGCCAGCAGGCATACCTTGACAGGGGAGAGCAATCAGCCCCAGCATTTT
TRBV30	-	TRBD1	TRBJ1-5	CAWSSGGQGSNQPQHF	TGTGCCTGGAGTTCGGGGGGACAGGGTAGCAATCAGCCCCAGCATTTT
TRBV27	-	-	TRBJ2-7	CASSLSTAQGEQYF	TGTGCCAGCAGTTTATCGACCGCACAGGGCGAGCAGTACTTC
TRBV5-1	-	TRBD1	TRBJ2-7	CASSSGQGASEQYF	TGCGCCAGCAGCTCCGGACAGGGGGCAAGTGAGCAGTACTTC
TRBV29-1	-	-	TRBJ1-2	CSVAQSGGYTF	TGCAGCGTTGCCCAGTCAGGTGGCTACACCTTC
TRBV30	-	-	TRBJ1-1	CAWSVKGPTEAFF	TGTGCCTGGAGTGTGAAGGGGCCCACTGAGGCTTTCTTT
TRBV5-1	-	TRBD1	TRBJ2-7	CASSLGGGTGEVNEQYF	TGCGCCAGCAGCTTGGGGGGAGGGACAGGGGAAGTCAACGAGCAGTACTTC
TRBV6-1	once	-	TRBJ2-1	CASSDLLEDEQFF	TGTGCCAGCAGTGACCTACTAGAGGATGAGCAGTTCTTC
TRBV9	-	-	TRBJ1-2	CASSPEGTLEYGYTF	TGTGCCAGCAGCCCAGAGGGGACACTGGAATATGGCTACACCTTC
TRBV6-1	-	TRBD1	TRBJ1-2	CASSEVFGDRGKGYTF	TGTGCCAGCAGTGAAGTCTTTGGGGACAGGGGTAAGGGCTACACCTTC
TRBV6-6	-	TRBD1	TRBJ1-1	CASSSFGTAEAFF	TGTGCCAGCAGTTCCTTTGGGACAGCCGAAGCTTTCTTT
TRBV7-9	-	TRBD2	TRBJ2-3	CASKSGSGGTDTQYF	TGTGCCAGCAAAAGCGGGAGTGGAGGCACAGATACGCAGTATTTT
TRBV2	-	-	TRBJ2-3	CASSPLANTQYF	TGTGCCAGCAGTCCCTTAGCCAATACGCAGTATTTT
TRBV28	-	TRBD1	TRBJ2-7	CASSTAPGQGAYEQYF	TGTGCCAGCAGTACCGCGCCGGGACAGGGAGCCTACGAGCAGTACTTC
TRBV7-2	-	-	TRBJ1-2	CASSLVLNYGYTF	TGTGCCAGCAGCTTAGTTCTTAACTATGGCTACACCTTC
TRBV27	-	-	TRBJ1-1	CASSQQARNTEAFF	TGTGCCAGCAGTCAACAGGCGAGAAACACTGAAGCTTTCTTT
TRBV29-1	-	TRBD2	TRBJ2-5	CSVAGGFQETQYF	TGCAGCGTAGCGGGGGGGTTCCAAGAGACCCAGTACTTC
TRBV9	-	-	TRBJ2-2	CASSAAGGELFF	TGTGCCAGCAGTGCGGCTGGCGGGGAGCTGTTTTTT
TRBV5-4	-	-	TRBJ2-1	CASSLDRLAPFF	TGTGCCAGCAGCTTGGATCGGCTAGCTCCGTTCTTC
TRBV13	-	-	TRBJ1-2	CASSSRPGANYGYTF	TGTGCCAGCAGCTCCCGACCGGGAGCTAACTATGGCTACACCTTC
TRBV7-2	-	TRBD1	TRBJ2-3	CASSSRGSTDTQYF	TGTGCCAGCAGCTCCAGGGGGAGCACAGATACGCAGTATTTT
TRBV4-3	-	TRBD2	TRBJ2-5	CASSRLAGSETQYF	TGCGCCAGCAGCCGACTAGCGGGATCAGAGACCCAGTACTTC
TRBV7-5	-	-	TRBJ2-5	CARSFPSDQETQYF	TGTGCCAGAAGCTTCCCTAGCGACCAAGAGACCCAGTACTTC
TRBV30	few	-	TRBJ2-2	CAWSVKQGNTGELFF	TGTGCCTGGAGTGTAAAACAGGGGAACACCGGGGAGCTGTTTTTT
TRBV5-6	-	-	TRBJ2-5	CASRNIRGWFGETQYF	TGTGCCAGCAGAAATATCAGAGGTTGGTTTGGAGAGACCCAGTACTTC
TRBV11-2	once	TRBD2	TRBJ2-1	CASSLVAAGGYNEQFF	TGTGCCAGCAGCTTAGTGGCAGCGGGAGGTTACAATGAGCAGTTCTTC
TRBV5-8	-	-	TRBJ1-2	CASSLEQGHYGYTF	TGTGCCAGCAGCTTGGAACAGGGCCACTATGGCTACACCTTC
TRBV11-2	-	-	TRBJ2-1	CASSQNNEQFF	TGTGCCAGCAGCCAGAACAATGAGCAGTTCTTC
TRBV12-5	-	-	TRBJ2-1	CASGPSQFTGLNNEQFF	TGTGCTAGTGGTCCGTCCCAGTTTACGGGACTGAACAATGAGCAGTTCTTC
TRBV4-3	-	-	TRBJ2-3	CASSQDHGQAITDTQYF	TGCGCCAGCAGCCAAGATCATGGCCAGGCGATCACAGATACGCAGTATTTT
TRBV29-1	once	TRBD1	TRBJ1-2	CSVGDRAANYGYTF	TGCAGCGTTGGGGACAGGGCCGCTAACTATGGCTACACCTTC
TRBV28	-	-	TRBJ1-4	CASSPVGGEKLFF	TGTGCCAGCAGCCCCGTGGGGGGTGAAAAACTGTTTTTT
TRBV4-1	once	TRBD2	TRBJ2-1	CASSLPGTSNYNEQFF	TGCGCCAGCAGCCTTCCCGGGACTAGCAACTACAATGAGCAGTTCTTC